The T cell receptor beta chain described here comes from a study of T cell clonotyping in hematopoietic cell transplantation. The table came from immunoSEQ multiplex PCR; TCRdb's copy has only in-frame clones and leaves some out. In the table there are around 7,000 clones, approximately 88% of which are singletons. In germline, CDR1 is MNHEY, CDR2 SMNVEV (reference sequence). V was clipped by 3 bases and J by 7 bases, with 18 bases between them. This CDR3 comprises 16 residues. This clone was counted once. Recipients were bled about 28 days pretransplant and at posttransplant days 30, 100, 180. The specimen comprised PBMCs, sampled 100 days after allogeneic stem cell transplant. The receptor's source is a male patient between 18 and 35 years old who had an allogeneic stem cell transplant from a related donor, so the T cells may come from the graft donor. Some clones in this sample may be carry-over from other donors' samples. The chain joins TRBV27 to TRBJ1-4, with D possibly being TRBD1 (6 bases). CDR3 in DNA: TGTGCCAGCAGTTTGGAAGTGGGGGGGCCGGGTGAAAAACTGTTTTTT. It translates to CASSLEVGGPGEKLFF.